The source of this T cell receptor (beta chain) is a study of T cells after posttransplantation cyclophosphamide. The study, taken as a whole, reports: Tissue-infiltrating T cells from skin or gut overlapped little with blood T cells. Recipient CMV seropositivity and CMV reactivation strongly tracked TRB clonality. Later blood repertoires were often dominated by clones from the donor CD8+ memory compartment.

The protocol was immunoSEQ multiplex PCR, while the TCRdb copy is restricted to in-frame clones and leaves out a portion. This table has just over 65,000 clones, roughly 95% appearing once. The CDR3 has 19 residues. Germline assignment: CDR1 KGHSH and CDR2 LQKENI. V was cut by 3 bases and J by 0 bases, with 18 bases left in between. As concerns this clone: What it recognizes is unknown.

The clonotype was recovered from a young woman in good health and a related stem cell transplant donor. The sample consisted of PBMCs. The rearrangement uses TRBV18 and TRBJ2-6, with D possibly matching TRBD1 (5 bases). The CDR3 loop reads CASSPQNPGSLSGANVLTF. Written as DNA, the CDR3 is TGTGCCAGCTCACCTCAAAATCCAGGGTCTCTCTCTGGGGCCAACGTCCTGACTTTC.